This T cell receptor (beta chain) was observed in a study of cytomegalovirus exposure and HLA in healthy donors. General study results and limits: There were some public TCRs occurring in many donors, but most TCR sequences were rare.

13 Jbeta primers and 60 Vbeta primers were used for the PCR. In the original processing: Later reanalysis found 70 million to 95 million unique TCR beta chains, around 9.9 million of them shared. Here immunoSEQ multiplex PCR was the method, and the copy in TCRdb shows in-frame clones only, minus some. That table gives V, J and clone size, and the DNA gave D and trimming. This sample yields approximately 150,000 clones, of which 80% to 90% are seen a single time; approximately 13% belongs to the top ten. The V gene's germline CDR1 is SGHTA and CDR2 FQGNSA. CDR3 length equals 11 residues. V was cut by 4 bases and J by 3 bases, with 4 bases left in between. For this clone: Its antigen remains unknown.

The sequence was obtained from a woman aged 45-60 years in good health and CMV-seronegative. The sample comprised PBMCs. The chain recombines TRBV7-2 with TRBJ2-7; D gene uncertain. The CDR3 region is CASSSRYEQYF. The DNA of the CDR3 is TGTGCCAGCAGCTCCCGCTACGAGCAGTACTTC.